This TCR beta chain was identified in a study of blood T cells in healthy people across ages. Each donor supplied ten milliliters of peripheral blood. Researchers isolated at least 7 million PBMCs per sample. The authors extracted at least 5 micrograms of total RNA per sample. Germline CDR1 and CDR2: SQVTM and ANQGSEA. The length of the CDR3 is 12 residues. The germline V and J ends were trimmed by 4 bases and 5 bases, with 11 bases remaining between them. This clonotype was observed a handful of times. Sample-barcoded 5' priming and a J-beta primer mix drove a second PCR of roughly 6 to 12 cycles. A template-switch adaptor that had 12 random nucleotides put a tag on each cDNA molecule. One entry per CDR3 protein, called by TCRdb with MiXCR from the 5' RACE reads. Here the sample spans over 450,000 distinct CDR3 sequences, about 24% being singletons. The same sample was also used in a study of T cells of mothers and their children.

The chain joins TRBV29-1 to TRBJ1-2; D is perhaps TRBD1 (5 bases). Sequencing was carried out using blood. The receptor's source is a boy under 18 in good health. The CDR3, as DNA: TGCAGCGTTGTGGAGGGGACTTATGGCTACACCTTC. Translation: CSVVEGTYGYTF.